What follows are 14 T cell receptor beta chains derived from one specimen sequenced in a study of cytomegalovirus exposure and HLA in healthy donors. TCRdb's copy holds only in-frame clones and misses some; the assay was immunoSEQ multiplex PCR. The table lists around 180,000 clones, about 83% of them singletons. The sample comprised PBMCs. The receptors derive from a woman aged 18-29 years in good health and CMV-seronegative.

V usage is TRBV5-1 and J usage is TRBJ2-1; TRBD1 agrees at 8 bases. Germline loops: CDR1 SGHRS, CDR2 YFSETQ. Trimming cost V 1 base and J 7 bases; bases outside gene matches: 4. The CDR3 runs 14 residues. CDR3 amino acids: CASSLRTGWNEQFF. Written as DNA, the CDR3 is TGCGCCAGCAGCTTGAGGACAGGGTGGAATGAGCAGTTCTTC.

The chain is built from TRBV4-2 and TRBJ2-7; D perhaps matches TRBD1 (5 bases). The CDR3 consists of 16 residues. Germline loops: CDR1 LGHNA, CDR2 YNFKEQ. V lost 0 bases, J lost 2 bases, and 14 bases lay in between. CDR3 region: CASSQEGTGATYEQYF. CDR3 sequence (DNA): TGTGCCAGCAGCCAAGAAGGCACAGGCGCTACCTACGAGCAGTACTTC.

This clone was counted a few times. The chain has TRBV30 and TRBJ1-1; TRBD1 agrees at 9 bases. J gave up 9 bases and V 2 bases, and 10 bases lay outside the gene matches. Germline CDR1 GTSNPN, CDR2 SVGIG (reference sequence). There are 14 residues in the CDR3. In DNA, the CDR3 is TGTGCCTGGAGTCCTTCGGGACAGGGAGTTAAAGCTTTCTTT. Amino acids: CAWSPSGQGVKAFF.

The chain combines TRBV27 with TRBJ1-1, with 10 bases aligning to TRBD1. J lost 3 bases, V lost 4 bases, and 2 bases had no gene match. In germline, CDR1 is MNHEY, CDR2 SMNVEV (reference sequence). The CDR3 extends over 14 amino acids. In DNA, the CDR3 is TGTGCCAGCAGTTCGGGACAGGGGCACACTGAAGCTTTCTTT. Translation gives CASSSGQGHTEAFF.

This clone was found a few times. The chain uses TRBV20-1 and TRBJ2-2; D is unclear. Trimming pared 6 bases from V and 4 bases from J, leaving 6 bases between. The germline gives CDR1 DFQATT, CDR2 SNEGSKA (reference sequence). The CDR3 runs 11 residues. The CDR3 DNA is TGCAGTGCACTTGTCACCGGGGAGCTGTTTTTT. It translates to CSALVTGELFF.

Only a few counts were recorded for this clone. This CDR3 reads CASTRAANTEAFF. The CDR3, as DNA: TGTGCCAGCACCAGGGCGGCGAACACTGAAGCTTTCTTT. The chain recombines TRBV7-3 with TRBJ1-1, with a tentative D call TRBD1 (5 bases). The CDR3 contains 13 residues. V was clipped by 7 bases and J by 1 base, with 10 bases between them. The germline V gene has CDR1 SGHTA and CDR2 FQGTGA.

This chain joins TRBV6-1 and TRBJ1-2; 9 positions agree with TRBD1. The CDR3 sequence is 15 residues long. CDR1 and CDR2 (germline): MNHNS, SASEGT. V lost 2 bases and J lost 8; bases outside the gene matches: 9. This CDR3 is CASSERGQGAWGYTF. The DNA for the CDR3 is TGTGCCAGCAGTGAAAGGGGACAGGGAGCCTGGGGCTACACCTTC.

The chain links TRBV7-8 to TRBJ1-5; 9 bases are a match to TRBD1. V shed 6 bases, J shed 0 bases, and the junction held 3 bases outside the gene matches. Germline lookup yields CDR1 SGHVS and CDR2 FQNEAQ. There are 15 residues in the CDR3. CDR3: CASRRDRDSNQPQHF. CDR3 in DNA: TGTGCCAGCAGAAGGGACAGGGATAGCAATCAGCCCCAGCATTTT.

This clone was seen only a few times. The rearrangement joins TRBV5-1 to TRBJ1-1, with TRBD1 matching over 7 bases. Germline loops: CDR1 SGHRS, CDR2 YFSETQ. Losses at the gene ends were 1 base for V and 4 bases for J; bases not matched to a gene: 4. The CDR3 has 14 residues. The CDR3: CASSLKQGLTEAFF. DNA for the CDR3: TGCGCCAGCAGCTTGAAACAGGGGCTCACTGAAGCTTTCTTT. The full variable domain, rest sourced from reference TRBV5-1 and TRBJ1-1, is KAGVTQTPRYLIKTRGQQVTLSCSPISGHRSVSWYQQTPGQGLQFLFEYFSETQRNKGNFPGRFSGRQFSNSRSEMNVSTLELGDSALYLCASSLKQGLTEAFFGQGTRLTVV.

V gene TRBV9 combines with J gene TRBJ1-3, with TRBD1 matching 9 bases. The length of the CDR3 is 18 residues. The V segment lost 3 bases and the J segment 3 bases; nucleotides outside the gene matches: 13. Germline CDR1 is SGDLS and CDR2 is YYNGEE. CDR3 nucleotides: TGTGCCAGCAGCGCCGGACAGGGGAATTTAATCTATGGAAACACCATATATTTT. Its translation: CASSAGQGNLIYGNTIYF.

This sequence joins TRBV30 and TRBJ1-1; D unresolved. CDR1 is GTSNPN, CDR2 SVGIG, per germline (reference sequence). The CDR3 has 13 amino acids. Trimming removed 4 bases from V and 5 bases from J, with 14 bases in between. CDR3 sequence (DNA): TGTGCCTGGATTCGTTCATGGCCGACTGAAGCTTTCTTT. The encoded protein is CAWIRSWPTEAFF.

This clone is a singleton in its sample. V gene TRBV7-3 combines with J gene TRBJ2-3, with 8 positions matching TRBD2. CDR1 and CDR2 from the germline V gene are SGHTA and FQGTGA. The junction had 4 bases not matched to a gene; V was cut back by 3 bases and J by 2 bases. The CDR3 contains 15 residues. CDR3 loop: CASSFKRGYTDTQYF. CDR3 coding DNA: TGTGCCAGCAGCTTCAAGCGGGGGTACACAGATACGCAGTATTTT.

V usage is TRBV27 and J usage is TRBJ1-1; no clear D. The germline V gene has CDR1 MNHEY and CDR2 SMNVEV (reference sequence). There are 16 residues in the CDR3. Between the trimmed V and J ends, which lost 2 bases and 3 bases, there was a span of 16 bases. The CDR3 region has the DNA TGTGCCAGCAGTTTAATGGGGAGGTTTGGCGACACTGAAGCTTTCTTT. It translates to CASSLMGRFGDTEAFF.

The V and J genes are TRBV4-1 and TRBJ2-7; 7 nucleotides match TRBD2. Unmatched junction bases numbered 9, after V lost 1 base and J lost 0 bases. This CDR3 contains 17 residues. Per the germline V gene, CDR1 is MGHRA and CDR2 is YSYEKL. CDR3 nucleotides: TGCGCCAGCAGCCAAGTACTCGCGGGGGTTTCCTCCTACGAGCAGTACTTC. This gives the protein CASSQVLAGVSSYEQYF.